The sequence of this T cell receptor beta chain was determined in a study of metastatic and nonmetastatic thyroid tumors. Across the whole study: Repertoires were compared across blood and tumor or nodule tissue from malignant and benign thyroid patients.

This CDR3 is built from 14 residues. Germline V lookup: CDR1 DFQATT, CDR2 SNEGSKA (reference sequence). J lost 9 bases, V lost 6 bases, and 6 bases had no gene match. Ahead of thyroid surgery, no patient had received treatment of any kind. This clone was seen ten or more times. Its target is not known. Whole-study findings and limits: In blood and tumor, TCR beta diversity was reportedly significantly higher in malignant thyroid tumors than in benign nodules.

TCRdb reassembled clones from the PCR reads with MiXCR. The sample has 35,000 to 50,000 clones, around a fifth seen once. Sequenced: blood. The rearrangement links TRBV20-1 to TRBJ2-1, with 15 bases that match TRBD2. This TCR was sampled from a female donor with papillary thyroid cancer or a benign thyroid nodule (not recorded which). Some clones in this sample may be carry-over from other donors' samples. The chain's CDR3 is CSAGTSGRSSEQFF. CDR3 DNA sequence: TGCAGTGCGGGGACTAGCGGGAGGTCGAGTGAGCAGTTCTTC.